This entry describes one T cell receptor beta chain. The specificity of this receptor is unknown. No quality values exist for individual bases; no much larger clone is one base distant. These data originate in a study of high-grade serous ovarian cancer treatment subgroups (dated by TCRdb to about 2021). In terms of the full investigation: On average, sequencing produced roughly 14,000 reads and 6,500 to 7,500 unique TCR beta rearrangements for each sample. The study profiled TCR beta repertoires in high-grade serous ovarian cancer patients grouped by complete gross resection or neoadjuvant chemotherapy response under a laparoscopic triage algorithm. One primary tumor sample and two metastatic tumor samples were collected from each patient, for a total of some 90 samples. Of the approximately 30 patients in the cohort, approximately 10 had no residual disease after primary surgery (R0), approximately 10 were excellent NACT responders, and approximately 10 were poor NACT responders.

Study-wide findings and limitations: The TCR repertoire analyses centered on CDR3, leaving CDR1 and CDR2 unanalyzed. Tumors from the same patient had repertoire similarity ranging from 0.11 to 0.79, while tumors from different patients showed almost no similarity. Bulk tumor TCR sequencing lacked spatial information, limiting insight into HGSC tumor complexity and diversity. TCR clonal relatedness showed a positive correlation with neoantigen level and a trend toward positive correlation with copy number variation and mutation load from whole-genome sequencing.

Collection of tumor samples took place before definitive surgery or chemotherapy. Genomic DNA extraction was performed by the MD Anderson Biospecimen Extraction Resource, and TCR sequencing was carried out by the MD Anderson Cancer Genomics Laboratory. The germline V gene yields LGHNA for CDR1 and YNFKEQ for CDR2. The CDR3 holds 15 amino acids from the cysteine to the phenylalanine. Here the CDR3 DNA is all that survives: 45 bases in frame from base 1. Trimming costs V 0 bases and J 5 bases, and their ends lie 11 bases apart. High-throughput TCR profiling via ImmunoSEQ was performed on the approximately 90 tumor samples. As for how the authors treated the data: Richness (unique productive sequences), clonality, evenness and relatedness were included as repertoire diversity metrics, and similarity between samples was assessed with the Bhattacharyya coefficient. In a sensitivity analysis, TCRs with fewer than two reads were excluded, and consistent conclusions were obtained. As stored in TCRdb, this immuneACCESS dataset retains in-frame rearrangements with V and J assigned. A fraction of the clones does not appear; measured against another copy, unresolved V genes explain less than half of the discrepancy, and the remainder lacks a known reason. The D gene and trimming were derived from the DNA, and the V and J assignments and clone size from that table. The sample table shows a few thousand clones, and around 77% are seen once. 18% of the sample rests with the top ten.

The chain joins TRBV4-2 to TRBJ2-1; the D segment might be TRBD1 or TRBD2, since each matches 5 bases. Material: tumor tissue. The receptor comes from a human donor with high-grade serous ovarian cancer. The DNA is as follows: TGTGCCAGCAGCCAAGATTCGGGACGCCACAATGAGCAGTTCTTC. The encoded protein is CASSQDSGRHNEQFF.